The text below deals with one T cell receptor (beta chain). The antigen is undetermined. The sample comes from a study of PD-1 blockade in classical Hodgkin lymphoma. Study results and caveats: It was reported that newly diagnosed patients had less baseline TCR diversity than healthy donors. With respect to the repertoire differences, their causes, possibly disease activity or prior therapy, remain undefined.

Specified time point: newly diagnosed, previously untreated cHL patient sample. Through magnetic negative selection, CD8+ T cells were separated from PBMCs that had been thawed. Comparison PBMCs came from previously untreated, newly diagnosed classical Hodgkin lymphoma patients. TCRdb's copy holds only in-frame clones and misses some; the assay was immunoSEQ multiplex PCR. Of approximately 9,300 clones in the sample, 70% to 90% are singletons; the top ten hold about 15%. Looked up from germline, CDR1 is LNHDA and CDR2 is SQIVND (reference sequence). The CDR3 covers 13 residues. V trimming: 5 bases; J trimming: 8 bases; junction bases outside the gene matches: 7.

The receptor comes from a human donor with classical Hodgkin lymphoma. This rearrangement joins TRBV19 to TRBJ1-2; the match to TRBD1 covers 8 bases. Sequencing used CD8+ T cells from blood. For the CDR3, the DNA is TGTGCCAGTAGTGAACAGGGGGATGTAGGCTACACCTTC. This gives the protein CASSEQGDVGYTF.